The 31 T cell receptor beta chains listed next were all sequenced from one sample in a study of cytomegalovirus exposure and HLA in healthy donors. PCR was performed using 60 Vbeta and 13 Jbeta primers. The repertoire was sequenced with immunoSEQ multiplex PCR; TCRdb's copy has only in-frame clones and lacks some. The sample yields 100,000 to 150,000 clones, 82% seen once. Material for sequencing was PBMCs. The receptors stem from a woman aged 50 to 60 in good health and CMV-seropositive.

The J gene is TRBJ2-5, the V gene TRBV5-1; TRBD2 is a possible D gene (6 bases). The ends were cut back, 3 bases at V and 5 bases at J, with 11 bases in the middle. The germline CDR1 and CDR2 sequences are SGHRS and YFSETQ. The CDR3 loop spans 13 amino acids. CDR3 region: CASSSLRGETQYF. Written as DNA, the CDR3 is TGCGCCAGCAGCTCTCTCCGGGGGGAGACCCAGTACTTC.

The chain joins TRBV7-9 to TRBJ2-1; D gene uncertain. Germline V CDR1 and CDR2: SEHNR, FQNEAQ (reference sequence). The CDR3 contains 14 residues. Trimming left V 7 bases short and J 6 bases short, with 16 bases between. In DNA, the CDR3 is TGTGCCAGCAACCCTTCAGAGGTTGGCAATGAGCAGTTCTTC. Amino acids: CASNPSEVGNEQFF.

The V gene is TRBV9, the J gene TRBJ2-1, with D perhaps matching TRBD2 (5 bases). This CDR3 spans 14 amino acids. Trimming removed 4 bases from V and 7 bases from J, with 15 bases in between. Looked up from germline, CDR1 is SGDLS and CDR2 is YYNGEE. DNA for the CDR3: TGTGCCAGCAGCTCCGCCGCTTCGGGGAATGAGCAGTTCTTC. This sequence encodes CASSSAASGNEQFF. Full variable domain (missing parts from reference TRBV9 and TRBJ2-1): DSGVTQTPKHLITATGQRVTLRCSPRSGDLSVYWYQQSLDQGLQFLIQYYNGEERAKGNILERFSAQQFPDLHSELNLSSLELGDSALYFCASSSAASGNEQFFGPGTRLTVL.

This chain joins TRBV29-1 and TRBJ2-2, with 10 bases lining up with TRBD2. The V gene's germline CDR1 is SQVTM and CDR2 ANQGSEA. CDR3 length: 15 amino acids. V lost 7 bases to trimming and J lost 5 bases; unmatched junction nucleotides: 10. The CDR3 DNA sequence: TGCAGCGCTGCGGCTAGCGGGAGAGGTACCGGGGAGCTGTTTTTT. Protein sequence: CSAAASGRGTGELFF.

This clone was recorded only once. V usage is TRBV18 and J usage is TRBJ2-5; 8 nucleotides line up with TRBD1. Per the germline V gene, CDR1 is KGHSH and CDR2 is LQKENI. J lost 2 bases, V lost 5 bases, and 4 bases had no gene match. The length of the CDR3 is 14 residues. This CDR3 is CASSNRGRQETQYF. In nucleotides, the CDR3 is TGTGCCAGCTCAAACAGGGGGAGACAAGAGACCCAGTACTTC.

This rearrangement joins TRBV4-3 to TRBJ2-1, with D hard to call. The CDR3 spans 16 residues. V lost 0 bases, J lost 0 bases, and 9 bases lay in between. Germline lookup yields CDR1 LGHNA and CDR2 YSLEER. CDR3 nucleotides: TGCGCCAGCAGCCAAGATATCATTAGCTCCTACAATGAGCAGTTCTTC. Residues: CASSQDIISSYNEQFF.

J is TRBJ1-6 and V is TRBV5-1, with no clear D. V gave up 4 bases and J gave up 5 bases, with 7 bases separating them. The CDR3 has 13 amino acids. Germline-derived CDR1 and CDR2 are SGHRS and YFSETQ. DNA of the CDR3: TGCGCCAGCAGCCTTCCGGATAATTCACCCCTCCACTTT. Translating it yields CASSLPDNSPLHF.

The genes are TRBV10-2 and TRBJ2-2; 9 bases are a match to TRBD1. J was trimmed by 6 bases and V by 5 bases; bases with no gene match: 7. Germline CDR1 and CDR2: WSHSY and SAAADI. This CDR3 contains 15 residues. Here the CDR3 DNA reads TGCGCCAGCAGTACCGGGACAGGGTTGGCCGGGGAGCTGTTTTTT. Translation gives CASSTGTGLAGELFF.

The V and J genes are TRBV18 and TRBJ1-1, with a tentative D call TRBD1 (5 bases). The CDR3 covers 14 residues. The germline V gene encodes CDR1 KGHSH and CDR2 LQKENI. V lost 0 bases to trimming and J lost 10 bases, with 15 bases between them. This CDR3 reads CASSPPALGDGAFF. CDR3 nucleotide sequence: TGTGCCAGCTCACCACCCGCGTTAGGGGATGGAGCTTTCTTT.

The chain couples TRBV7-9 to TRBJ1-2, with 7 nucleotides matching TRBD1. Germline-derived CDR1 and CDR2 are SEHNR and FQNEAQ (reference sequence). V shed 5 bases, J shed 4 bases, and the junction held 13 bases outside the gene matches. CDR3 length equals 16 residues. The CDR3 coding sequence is TGTGCCAGCAGCCCCCCCTGGCGCCAGGGGGTCTATGGCTACACCTTC. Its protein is CASSPPWRQGVYGYTF.

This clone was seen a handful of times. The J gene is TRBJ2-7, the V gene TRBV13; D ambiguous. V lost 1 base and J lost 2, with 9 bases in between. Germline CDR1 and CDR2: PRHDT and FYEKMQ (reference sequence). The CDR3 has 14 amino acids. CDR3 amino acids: CASSLARGPYEQYF. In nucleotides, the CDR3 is TGTGCCAGCAGCTTAGCTCGCGGCCCCTACGAGCAGTACTTC.

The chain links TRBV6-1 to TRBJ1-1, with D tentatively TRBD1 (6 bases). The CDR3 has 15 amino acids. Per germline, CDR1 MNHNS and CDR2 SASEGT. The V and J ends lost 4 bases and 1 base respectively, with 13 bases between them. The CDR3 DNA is TGTGCCAGCAGTGCGGGGGGCAGTTGGAACACTGAAGCTTTCTTT. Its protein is CASSAGGSWNTEAFF.

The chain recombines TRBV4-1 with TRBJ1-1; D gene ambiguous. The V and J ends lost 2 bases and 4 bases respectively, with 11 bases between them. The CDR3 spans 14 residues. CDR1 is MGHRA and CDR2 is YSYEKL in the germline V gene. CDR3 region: CASSQRPSGTEAFF. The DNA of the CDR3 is TGCGCCAGCAGCCAAAGACCTTCGGGCACTGAAGCTTTCTTT.

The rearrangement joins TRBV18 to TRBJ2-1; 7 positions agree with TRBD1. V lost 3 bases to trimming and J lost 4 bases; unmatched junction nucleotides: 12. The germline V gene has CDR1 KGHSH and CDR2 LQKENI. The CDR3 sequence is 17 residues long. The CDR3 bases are TGTGCCAGCTCACCGCCTTGGACAGGACGCCTTTACAATGAGCAGTTCTTC. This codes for CASSPPWTGRLYNEQFF.

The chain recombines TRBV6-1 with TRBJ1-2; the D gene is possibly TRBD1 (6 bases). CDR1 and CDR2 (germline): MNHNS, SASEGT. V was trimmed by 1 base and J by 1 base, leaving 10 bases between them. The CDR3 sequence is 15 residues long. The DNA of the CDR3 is TGTGCCAGCAGTGAAGGGCAGGGGCTTAACTATGGCTACACCTTC. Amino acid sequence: CASSEGQGLNYGYTF.

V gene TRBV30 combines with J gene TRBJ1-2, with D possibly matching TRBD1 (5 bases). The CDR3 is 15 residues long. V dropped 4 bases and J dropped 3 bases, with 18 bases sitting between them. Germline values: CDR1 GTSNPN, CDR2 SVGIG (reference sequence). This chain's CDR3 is CAWMRLGREHYGYTF. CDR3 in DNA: TGTGCCTGGATGCGCTTGGGCAGGGAACACTATGGCTACACCTTC.

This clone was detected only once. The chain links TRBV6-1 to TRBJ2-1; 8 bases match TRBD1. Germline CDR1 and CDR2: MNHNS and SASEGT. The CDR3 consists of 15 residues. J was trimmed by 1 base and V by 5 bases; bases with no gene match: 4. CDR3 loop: CASSRDRGSYNEQFF. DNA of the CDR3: TGTGCCAGCAGTCGTGACAGGGGTTCCTACAATGAGCAGTTCTTC.

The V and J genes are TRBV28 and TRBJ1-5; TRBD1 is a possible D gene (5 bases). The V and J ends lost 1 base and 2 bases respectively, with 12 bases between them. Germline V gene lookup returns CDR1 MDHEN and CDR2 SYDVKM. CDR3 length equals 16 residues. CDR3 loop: CASSLLGLGGNQPQHF. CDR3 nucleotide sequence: TGTGCCAGCAGTTTATTGGGACTTGGGGGCAATCAGCCCCAGCATTTT.

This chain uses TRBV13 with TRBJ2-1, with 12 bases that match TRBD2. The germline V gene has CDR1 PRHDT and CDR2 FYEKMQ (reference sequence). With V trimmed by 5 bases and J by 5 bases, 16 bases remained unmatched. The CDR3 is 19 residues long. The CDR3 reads CASSLLTSGSQSLNNEQFF. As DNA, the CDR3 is TGTGCCAGCAGCCTCCTGACTAGCGGGAGCCAATCACTCAACAATGAGCAGTTCTTC.

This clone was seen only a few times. The chain's CDR3 is CAAYKGWDSYNQPQHF. CDR3 bases: TGTGCCGCATACAAAGGCTGGGACAGCTATAATCAGCCCCAGCATTTT. This rearrangement joins TRBV28 to TRBJ1-5; 7 nucleotides line up with TRBD1. Germline V gives CDR1 MDHEN, CDR2 SYDVKM. The CDR3 contains 16 residues. The junction had 17 bases not matched to a gene; V was cut back by 11 bases and J by 4 bases.

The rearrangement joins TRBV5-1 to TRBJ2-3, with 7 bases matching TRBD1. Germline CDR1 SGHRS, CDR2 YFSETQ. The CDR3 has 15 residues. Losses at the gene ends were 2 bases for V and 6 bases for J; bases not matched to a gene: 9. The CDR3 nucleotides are TGCGCCAGCAGCTTCCCGGAAGGGGGCGCGGATACGCAGTATTTT. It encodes CASSFPEGGADTQYF.

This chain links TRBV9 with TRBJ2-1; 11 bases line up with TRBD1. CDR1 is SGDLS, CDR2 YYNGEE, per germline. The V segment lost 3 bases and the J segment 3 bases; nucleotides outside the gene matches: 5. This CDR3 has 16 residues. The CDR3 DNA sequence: TGTGCCAGCAGCGCCGTTGGGACAGGGGGCTACAATGAGCAGTTCTTC. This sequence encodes CASSAVGTGGYNEQFF.

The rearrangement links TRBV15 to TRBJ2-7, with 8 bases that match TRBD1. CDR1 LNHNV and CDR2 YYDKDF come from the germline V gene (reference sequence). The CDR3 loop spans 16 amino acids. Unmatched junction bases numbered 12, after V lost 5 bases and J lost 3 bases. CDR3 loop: CATSAHLGTGNYEQYF. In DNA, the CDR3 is TGTGCCACCAGCGCCCACCTAGGGACAGGAAACTACGAGCAGTACTTC.

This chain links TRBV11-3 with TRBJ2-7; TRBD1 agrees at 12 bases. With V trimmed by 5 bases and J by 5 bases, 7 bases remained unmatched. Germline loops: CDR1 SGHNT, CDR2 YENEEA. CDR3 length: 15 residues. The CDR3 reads CASSRAGQGADEQYF. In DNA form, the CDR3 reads TGTGCCAGCAGCCGGGCGGGACAGGGGGCCGACGAGCAGTACTTC.

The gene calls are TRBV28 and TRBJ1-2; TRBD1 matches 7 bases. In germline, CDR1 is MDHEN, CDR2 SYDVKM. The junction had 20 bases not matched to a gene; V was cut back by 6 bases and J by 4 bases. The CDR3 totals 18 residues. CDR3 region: CASRPFGAGGSSGYGYTF. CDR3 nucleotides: TGTGCCAGCAGACCCTTTGGGGCAGGGGGATCAAGTGGCTATGGCTACACCTTC.

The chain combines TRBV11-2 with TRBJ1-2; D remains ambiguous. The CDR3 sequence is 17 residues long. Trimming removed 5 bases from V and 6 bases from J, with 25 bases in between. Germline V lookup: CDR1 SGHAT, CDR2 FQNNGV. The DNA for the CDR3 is TGTGCCAGCAGCCAGAGCCCGGGCACGGGAGGGAGGCATGGCTACACCTTC. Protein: CASSQSPGTGGRHGYTF.

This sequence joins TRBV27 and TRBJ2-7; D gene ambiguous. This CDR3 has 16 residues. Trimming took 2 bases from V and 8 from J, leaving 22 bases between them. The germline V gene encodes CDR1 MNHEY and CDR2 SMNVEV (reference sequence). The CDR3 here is CASSLRLRGSPRQQYF. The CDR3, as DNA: TGTGCCAGCAGTTTACGTTTGCGAGGCTCACCCCGGCAGCAGTACTTC.

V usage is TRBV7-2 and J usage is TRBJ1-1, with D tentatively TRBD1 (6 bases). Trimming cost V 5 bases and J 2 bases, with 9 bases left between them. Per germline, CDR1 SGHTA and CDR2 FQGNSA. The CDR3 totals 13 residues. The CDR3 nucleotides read TGTGCCAGCAGCGTCAGGGGAAACACTGAAGCTTTCTTT. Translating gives CASSVRGNTEAFF.

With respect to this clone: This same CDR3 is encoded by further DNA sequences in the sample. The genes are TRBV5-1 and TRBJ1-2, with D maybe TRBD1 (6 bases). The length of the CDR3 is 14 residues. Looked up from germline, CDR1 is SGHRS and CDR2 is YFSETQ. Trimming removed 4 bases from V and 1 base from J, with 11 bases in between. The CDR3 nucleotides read TGCGCCAGCAGCCCGGACAGACTTAACTATGGCTACACCTTC. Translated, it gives CASSPDRLNYGYTF.

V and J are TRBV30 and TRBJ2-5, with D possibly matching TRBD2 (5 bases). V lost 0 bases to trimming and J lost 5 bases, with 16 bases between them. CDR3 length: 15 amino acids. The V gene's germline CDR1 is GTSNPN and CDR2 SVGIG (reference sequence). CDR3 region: CAWSVMDSFGETQYF. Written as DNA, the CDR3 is TGTGCCTGGAGTGTAATGGACTCCTTCGGGGAGACCCAGTACTTC.

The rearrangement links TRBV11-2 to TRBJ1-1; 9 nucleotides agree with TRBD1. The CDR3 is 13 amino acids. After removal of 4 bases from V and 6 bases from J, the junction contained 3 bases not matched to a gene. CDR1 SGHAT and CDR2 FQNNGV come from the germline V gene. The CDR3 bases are TGTGCCAGCAGCTCGGACAGGGGAGCTGAAGCTTTCTTT. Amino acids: CASSSDRGAEAFF.